This T cell receptor (beta chain) appears in the sequencing data of a study of blood T cells in healthy people across ages (dated by TCRdb to between 2014 and 2017). Regarding the complete study: In model experiments, template switching captured about one uniquely barcoded TCR beta cDNA molecule for every two T cells. Using deep sequencing normalized with unique cDNA molecular identifiers, the study measured how TCR beta repertoire diversity changes with age. The donors were split into four age groups: young (average around 16 years), middle-aged (39), aged (approximately 59) and long-lived (approximately 80). To avoid experimental bias, donors of different ages were spread randomly across the sequencing lanes. Two additional independent replicas of 1 million unique cDNA reads from the same blood draw were analyzed for two donors (one aged 18 to 30 and one aged 80 or older). Results the study describes overall, beyond this receptor: The long-lived group showed more naive CD4+ T cells, fewer expanded clones and increased TCR diversity than the aged group, suggesting age selection. Total diversity estimates from one million sequenced T cells were considered lower bounds and underestimates. As age increased, observed TCR beta diversity per million T cells dropped in a roughly linear way, and a significant reduction was already evident by age about 40. Observed TCR beta diversity correlated strongly with the percentage of naive T cells measured by flow cytometry. The CMV infection status of donors was not known, potentially confounding age-related changes in expanded clonotypes. Bulk unsorted PBMC profiling prevented conclusive comparison of naive and antigen-experienced compartments.

The germline ends are 15 bases apart after V is trimmed by 4 bases and J by 7 bases. The germline V gene gives CDR1 as SGHRS and CDR2 as YFSETQ. From cysteine to phenylalanine, the CDR3 is 13 amino acids long. Here the CDR3 DNA is all that survives: 39 bases in frame from base 1. The donors were 40 or so Caucasian individuals from Russia, aged roughly 6 to 90 years, who were systemically healthy. Around 10 milliliters of peripheral blood were collected from each donor into EDTA-treated Vacutainer tubes. Ficoll-Paque density-gradient centrifugation was used to isolate PBMCs, with at least 6.5 million obtained per sample. Total RNA, at least 6 micrograms per sample, was extracted from PBMCs with Trizol reagent. The percentages of naive CD45RAhigh/CD27high T cells were determined by flow cytometry on a PBMC aliquot from every donor. For this clonotype: Its antigen is still unknown. No base qualities exist here, and no much larger clone lies one base off it.

Libraries came from 5' RACE. Sequencing was performed on an Illumina HiSeq 2500. A second PCR of roughly 6 to 12 cycles was performed with a sample-barcoded 5' primer and a J-beta primer mix. Each TCR beta cDNA molecule received a unique molecular identifier from a template-switch 5' adaptor carrying 12 random nucleotides. Each sample yielded at least 2.5 million CDR3-containing paired-end reads. All of the RNA was converted into first-strand cDNA using the Mint cDNA synthesis kit, with a TRBC-specific oligonucleotide serving as the primer. All cDNA was treated with uracil-DNA glycosylase and then went through a first 18-cycle PCR with the universal primers M1SS and BC2_uni_R. In the source study's methods: For normalization, 1 million high-quality reads, each with a distinct molecular identifier, were randomly selected from each sample. Reads with shared molecular identifiers were discarded instead of being binned into consensus sequences. MiTCR, set to a Q25 quality threshold and the strictest error-elimination algorithm, was used for CDR3 identification, clonotype clustering and error correction. A nonparametric unseen species model with Euler transformation was used to estimate a lower bound on total TCR beta diversity. TCRdb handled the public reads itself, with Q25 trimming in fastp and clone calling in MiXCR, and kept productive beta chains. Every entry covers one CDR3 protein and lists the most common genes and DNA from its rows. The authors' filters were not applied to this entry. The sample records over a million distinct CDR3 sequences, more than 35% of which are singletons. The ten largest clonotypes hold approximately 19% of the sample.

This TCR was recovered from a woman aged 60 to 75 in good health. The chain employs TRBV5-1 and TRBJ2-7, with the D gene call left open. The sequenced sample consisted of blood. The CDR3 protein: CASSTEMTGEQYF. The nucleotide sequence reads TGCGCCAGCAGCACGGAAATGACTGGTGAGCAGTACTTC. With the rest looked up from the reference TRBV5-1 and TRBJ2-7 genes rather than sequenced, the full variable domain is KAGVTQTPRYLIKTRGQQVTLSCSPISGHRSVSWYQQTPGQGLQFLFEYFSETQRNKGNFPGRFSGRQFSNSRSEMNVSTLELGDSALYLCASSTEMTGEQYFGPGTRLTVT.